These T cell receptor beta chains were read from a single sample in a study of cytomegalovirus exposure and HLA in healthy donors. The table came from immunoSEQ multiplex PCR; TCRdb's copy has only in-frame clones and leaves some out. The data show 200,000 to 250,000 clones, more than 75% seen once. The sequenced sample consisted of PBMCs. The receptors here all came from a woman between 18 and 29 years old in good health and CMV-seropositive. Both conserved end residues are part of each CDR3. Fields, in order: D gene, V gene, J gene, CDR3 protein. The D gene is left open where the match is weak.

d_gene: .
v_gene: TRBV27
j_gene: TRBJ2-1
CDR3aa: CASRDYSGGLYNEQFF

d_gene: .
v_gene: TRBV27
j_gene: TRBJ1-2
CDR3aa: CASSQNVQDSLVGYTF

d_gene: .
v_gene: TRBV7-9
j_gene: TRBJ2-5
CDR3aa: CASSLRRDQETQYF

d_gene: .
v_gene: TRBV27
j_gene: TRBJ1-2
CDR3aa: CASGGNRDYGYTF

d_gene: .
v_gene: TRBV28
j_gene: TRBJ2-5
CDR3aa: CASSLGGGRETQYF

d_gene: .
v_gene: TRBV7-9
j_gene: TRBJ2-1
CDR3aa: CASSLRPRRAHNEQFF

d_gene: .
v_gene: TRBV2
j_gene: TRBJ2-5
CDR3aa: CASSDRTVKETQYF

d_gene: .
v_gene: TRBV6-5
j_gene: TRBJ1-5
CDR3aa: CASSARGGRDQPQHF

d_gene: TRBD2
v_gene: TRBV19
j_gene: TRBJ2-7
CDR3aa: CASSITNLAGTYEQYF

d_gene: TRBD1
v_gene: TRBV7-8
j_gene: TRBJ2-5
CDR3aa: CASSRDSQETQYF

d_gene: .
v_gene: TRBV5-4
j_gene: TRBJ1-2
CDR3aa: CASSLIGQTYGYTF

d_gene: TRBD2
v_gene: TRBV9
j_gene: TRBJ2-7
CDR3aa: CASSVLAGVAYEQYF

d_gene: .
v_gene: TRBV6-5
j_gene: TRBJ1-1
CDR3aa: CASSYREINTEAFF

d_gene: .
v_gene: TRBV19
j_gene: TRBJ2-1
CDR3aa: CASSMAPGLPSYNEQFF

d_gene: .
v_gene: TRBV18
j_gene: TRBJ1-2
CDR3aa: CASSEGRDGYGYTF

d_gene: TRBD1
v_gene: TRBV6-6
j_gene: TRBJ1-1
CDR3aa: CASSYRGLDTEAFF

d_gene: .
v_gene: TRBV6-6
j_gene: TRBJ1-2
CDR3aa: CASSYVTGGNYGYTF

d_gene: .
v_gene: TRBV27
j_gene: TRBJ1-5
CDR3aa: CASSFTGRGDQPQHF

d_gene: TRBD1
v_gene: TRBV28
j_gene: TRBJ2-3
CDR3aa: CASQGTGYSDTQYF

d_gene: .
v_gene: TRBV5-1
j_gene: TRBJ2-2
CDR3aa: CASSFLGGQTTGELFF

d_gene: TRBD2
v_gene: TRBV27
j_gene: TRBJ2-1
CDR3aa: CASIGLAGGNNEQFF

d_gene: TRBD1
v_gene: TRBV29-1
j_gene: TRBJ1-4
CDR3aa: CSVGTVLGEKLFF

d_gene: .
v_gene: TRBV28
j_gene: TRBJ1-5
CDR3aa: CASGRGEGRSNQPQHF

d_gene: .
v_gene: TRBV5-1
j_gene: TRBJ1-2
CDR3aa: CASSLADTINYGYTF

d_gene: .
v_gene: TRBV28
j_gene: TRBJ2-1
CDR3aa: CASRPVGKEQFF

d_gene: .
v_gene: TRBV29-1
j_gene: TRBJ2-1
CDR3aa: CSVEDLQADNEQFF

d_gene: TRBD2
v_gene: TRBV6-5
j_gene: TRBJ2-1
CDR3aa: CASRPGTSAYNEQFF

d_gene: .
v_gene: TRBV9
j_gene: TRBJ2-1
CDR3aa: CASSVAGDSYNEQFF

d_gene: TRBD1
v_gene: TRBV18
j_gene: TRBJ1-5
CDR3aa: CASSLRTGESGQPQHF

d_gene: .
v_gene: TRBV9
j_gene: TRBJ1-1
CDR3aa: CASSGTQIGTEAFF

d_gene: TRBD2
v_gene: TRBV7-3
j_gene: TRBJ2-1
CDR3aa: CASSPSGRGIEQFF

d_gene: TRBD2
v_gene: TRBV4-2
j_gene: TRBJ2-1
CDR3aa: CASSQLLASGNNEQFF

d_gene: .
v_gene: TRBV7-9
j_gene: TRBJ2-1
CDR3aa: CASRIDHNEQFF

d_gene: .
v_gene: TRBV5-1
j_gene: TRBJ2-1
CDR3aa: CASSSKGVPLIRNEQFF

d_gene: TRBD1
v_gene: TRBV30
j_gene: TRBJ1-4
CDR3aa: CASTGVPTNEKLFF

d_gene: TRBD1
v_gene: TRBV28
j_gene: TRBJ1-2
CDR3aa: CASSLPGQGIGYTF

d_gene: TRBD1
v_gene: TRBV19
j_gene: TRBJ2-1
CDR3aa: CASSIPGTGDEQFF

d_gene: TRBD1
v_gene: TRBV18
j_gene: TRBJ1-1
CDR3aa: CASSLGTAEAFF

d_gene: TRBD2
v_gene: TRBV29-1
j_gene: TRBJ2-7
CDR3aa: CSVVGGGLAETYEQYF

d_gene: .
v_gene: TRBV28
j_gene: TRBJ1-5
CDR3aa: CASSLFHSNQPQHF

d_gene: .
v_gene: TRBV5-6
j_gene: TRBJ2-5
CDR3aa: CASRDWQVMETQYF

d_gene: TRBD1
v_gene: TRBV7-9
j_gene: TRBJ2-7
CDR3aa: CALGQGLGYEQYF

d_gene: .
v_gene: TRBV5-1
j_gene: TRBJ2-5
CDR3aa: CASSLVSDDSEETQYF

d_gene: .
v_gene: TRBV19
j_gene: TRBJ1-2
CDR3aa: CASNPGNGYTF

d_gene: .
v_gene: TRBV4-1
j_gene: TRBJ2-3
CDR3aa: CASSQALTGSSESTDTQYF

d_gene: TRBD1
v_gene: TRBV6-1
j_gene: TRBJ1-4
CDR3aa: CASSGGQPNNEKLFF

d_gene: .
v_gene: TRBV27
j_gene: TRBJ2-1
CDR3aa: CASSPLGEVLVNEQFF

d_gene: TRBD2
v_gene: TRBV19
j_gene: TRBJ2-2
CDR3aa: CASIDNKGTSGSYTGELFF

d_gene: .
v_gene: TRBV4-1
j_gene: TRBJ2-1
CDR3aa: CASSQGTGGAYNEQFF

d_gene: TRBD2
v_gene: TRBV5-1
j_gene: TRBJ2-1
CDR3aa: CASSYGGSGYNEQFF

d_gene: TRBD1
v_gene: TRBV5-1
j_gene: TRBJ1-2
CDR3aa: CASSTGGIYGYTF

d_gene: .
v_gene: TRBV28
j_gene: TRBJ2-7
CDR3aa: CASSFDRYEQYF

d_gene: .
v_gene: TRBV30
j_gene: TRBJ2-2
CDR3aa: CACNTGTTNTGELFF